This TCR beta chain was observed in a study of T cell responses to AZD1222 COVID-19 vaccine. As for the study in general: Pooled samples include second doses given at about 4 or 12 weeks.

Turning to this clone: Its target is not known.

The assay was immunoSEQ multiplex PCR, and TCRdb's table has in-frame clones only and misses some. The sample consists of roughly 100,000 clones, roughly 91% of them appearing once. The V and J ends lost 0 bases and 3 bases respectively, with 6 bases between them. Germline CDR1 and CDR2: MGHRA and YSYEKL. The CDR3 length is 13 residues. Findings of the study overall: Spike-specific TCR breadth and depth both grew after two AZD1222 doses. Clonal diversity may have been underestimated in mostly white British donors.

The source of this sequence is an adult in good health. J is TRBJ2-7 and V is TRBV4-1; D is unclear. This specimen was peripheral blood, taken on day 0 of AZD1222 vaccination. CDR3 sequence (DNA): TGCGCCAGCAGCCAAGACAAGGGCTACGAGCAGTACTTC. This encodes CASSQDKGYEQYF.